This T cell receptor beta chain was sequenced during a study of CD8+CD57+ T cells in acquired aplastic anemia. The overall study: Isolated CD4+ and CD8+ cells, once sorted, yielded DNA averaging 3.2 ug. There were some 11 million reads, on average, for CD4+ cells from healthy donors.

The template used for profiling TCR beta VDJ and CDR3 was genomic DNA. TCRdb itself ran the reads through MiXCR, one entry per CDR3 protein. The data hold fewer than 250,000 distinct CDR3 sequences, with 50% to 55% observed a single time. Whole-study results and caveats: Common to patients and controls were 25 to 30 CD8+ CDR3 sequences. CD8+ Simpson's diversity showed no significant patient-control difference.

CDR3 length: 13 amino acids. Trimming removed 6 bases at V and 6 bases at J, with 9 bases between. The V gene's germline CDR1 is SNHLY and CDR2 FYNNEI. The table lists this clonotype with a count of one. Its antigen remains unknown. The clonotype comes from a human donor in good health, serving as a control. The chain is built from TRBV2 and TRBJ1-6; D uncertain. Specimen: sorted CD4+, CD8+, or CD8+CD57+ T cells (not recorded which) from PBMCs. CDR3 in DNA: TGTGCCAGCAGCTTGTCGGCTAATTCACCCCTCCACTTT. Translating gives CASSLSANSPLHF. The entire variable domain, with the rest obtained from reference TRBV2 and TRBJ1-6, is as follows: EPEVTQTPSHQVTQMGQEVILRCVPISNHLYFYWYRQILGQKVEFLVSFYNNEISEKSEIFDDQFSVERPDGSNFTLKIRSTKLEDSAMYFCASSLSANSPLHFGNGTRLTVT.